This is a list of T cell receptor beta chains from one sample in a study of CD8+CD57+ T cells in acquired aplastic anemia. In TCRdb, the reads were re-called with MiXCR into one record per CDR3 protein. The sample yields approximately 70,000 distinct CDR3 sequences, around 55% seen once. The specimen was sorted CD4+, CD8+, or CD8+CD57+ T cells (not recorded which) from PBMCs. These receptors were taken from a human donor in good health, serving as a control. CDR3s include the opening cysteine and the closing phenylalanine or tryptophan. The D gene is left open where the match is weak. Not all rows give a size; the values are once, few, many and, for expanded clones, a class.

size,V,J,D,DNA,CDR3
NA,TRBV7-3,TRBJ1-2,NA,TGTGCCAGCAGCTTAGTAAGCGGCGAGGGCTACACCTTC,CASSLVSGEGYTF
NA,TRBV6-1,TRBJ2-7,TRBD2,TGTGCCAGCATGGCTAGCGGGAGGGTGAGCTCCTACGAGCAGTACTTC,CASMASGRVSSYEQYF
many,TRBV13,TRBJ2-5,NA,TGTGCCAGCAGCGCAGGGACCTCGGGGGTTGAGACCCAGTACTTC,CASSAGTSGVETQYF
many,TRBV6-1,TRBJ2-7,NA,TGTGCCAGCATGGTCGGTGGGAGTTACGAGCAGTACTTC,CASMVGGSYEQYF
many,TRBV12-3/TRBV12-4,TRBJ1-1,NA,TGTGCCAGCAGTTTAGGGGGGGGGCTTAACACTGAAGCTTTCTTT,CASSLGGGLNTEAFF
NA,TRBV9,TRBJ2-5,TRBD2,TGTGCCAGCAGCGTAACCCCGTGGAGCGGGAGGCCGTCAGAGACCCAGTACTTC,CASSVTPWSGRPSETQYF
many,TRBV11-2,TRBJ1-2,TRBD1,TGTGCCAGCAGCCTAGACAGGGACGGCTACACCTTC,CASSLDRDGYTF
NA,TRBV27,TRBJ1-1,NA,TGTGCCAGCACCACATTTGGGAGCACTGAAGCTTTCTTT,CASTTFGSTEAFF
few,TRBV12-3/TRBV12-4,TRBJ1-2,TRBD1,TGTGCCAGCAGTCGGGACAGAGATCAGCCCTATGGCTACACCTTC,CASSRDRDQPYGYTF
many,TRBV11-2,TRBJ2-7,NA,TGTGCCAGCAGCTTAGGGGAGCGACACCTCTCTTACGAGCAGTACTTC,CASSLGERHLSYEQYF